This T cell receptor beta chain came from a study of post-analysis software for immune sequencing data. This clonotype was found a few times. The antigen is unknown. Broader study findings: Patients with multiple sclerosis recorded significantly lower normalized Chao1 diversity than controls, the study found. Included in a set of five TRBV segments more frequent in patients than controls were TRBV5-6, TRBV5-1 and TRBV20-1. Samples prepared in the same batch strongly co-clustered by F measure.

cDNA libraries for TCR beta contained unique molecular identifiers. TCRdb analysed the PCR reads with MiXCR anew, one entry per CDR3 protein. Among under 200,000 distinct CDR3 sequences listed, 29% were seen once. The CDR3 is made up of 16 amino acids. Per germline, CDR1 SQVTM and CDR2 ANQGSEA. V was trimmed by 6 bases and J by 5 bases, leaving 25 bases between them. Sequences were obtained from blood. This sequence originates from a girl aged 2-17 years with multiple sclerosis. The chain uses TRBV29-1 and TRBJ1-1; no firm D call. The CDR3 loop is CSVGISYIRRETEAFF. The CDR3 nucleotides are TGCAGCGTCGGAATTTCGTATATTCGGCGAGAAACTGAAGCTTTCTTT.